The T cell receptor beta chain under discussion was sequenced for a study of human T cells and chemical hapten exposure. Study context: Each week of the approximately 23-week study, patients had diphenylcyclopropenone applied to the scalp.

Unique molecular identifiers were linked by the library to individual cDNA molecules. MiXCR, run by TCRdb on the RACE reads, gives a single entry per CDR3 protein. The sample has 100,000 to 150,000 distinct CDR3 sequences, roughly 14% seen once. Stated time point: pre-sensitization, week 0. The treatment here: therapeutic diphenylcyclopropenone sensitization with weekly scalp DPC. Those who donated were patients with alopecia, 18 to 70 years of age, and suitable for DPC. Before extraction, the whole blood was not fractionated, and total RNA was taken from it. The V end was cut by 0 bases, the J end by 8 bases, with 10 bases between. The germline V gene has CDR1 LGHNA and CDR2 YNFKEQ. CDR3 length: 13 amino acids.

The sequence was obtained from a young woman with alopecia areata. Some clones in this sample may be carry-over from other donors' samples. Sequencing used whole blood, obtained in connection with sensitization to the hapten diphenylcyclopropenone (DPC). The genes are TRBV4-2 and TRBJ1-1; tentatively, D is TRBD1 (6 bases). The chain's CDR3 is CASSQDGGTEAFF. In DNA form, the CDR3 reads TGTGCCAGCAGCCAAGATGGAGGGACAGAAGCTTTCTTT.